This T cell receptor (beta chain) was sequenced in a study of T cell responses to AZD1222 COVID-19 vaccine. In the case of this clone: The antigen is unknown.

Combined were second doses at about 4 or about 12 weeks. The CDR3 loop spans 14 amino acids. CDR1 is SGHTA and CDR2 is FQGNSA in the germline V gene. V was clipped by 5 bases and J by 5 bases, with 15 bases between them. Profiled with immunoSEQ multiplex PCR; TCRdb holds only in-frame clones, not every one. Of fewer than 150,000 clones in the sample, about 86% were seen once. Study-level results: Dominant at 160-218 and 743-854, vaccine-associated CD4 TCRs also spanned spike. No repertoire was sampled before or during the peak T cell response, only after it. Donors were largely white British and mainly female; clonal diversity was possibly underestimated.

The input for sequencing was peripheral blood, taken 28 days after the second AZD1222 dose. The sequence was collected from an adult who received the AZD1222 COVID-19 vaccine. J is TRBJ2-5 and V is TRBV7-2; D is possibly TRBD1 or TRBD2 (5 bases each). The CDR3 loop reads CASSTLPGAETQYF. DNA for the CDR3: TGTGCCAGCAGCACATTGCCCGGGGCTGAGACCCAGTACTTC. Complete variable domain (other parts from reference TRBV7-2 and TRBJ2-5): GAGVSQSPSNKVTEKGKDVELRCDPISGHTALYWYRQSLGQGLEFLIYFQGNSAPDKSGLPSDRFSAERTGGSVSTLTIQRTQQEDSAVYLCASSTLPGAETQYFGPGTRLLVL.